Listed here is a single T cell receptor beta chain. This specimen comes from a study of CD8+ T cells in alopecia areata. Trimming removed 1 base from V and 0 bases from J, with 13 bases in between. Looked up from germline, CDR1 is LGHNA and CDR2 is YNFKEQ. This CDR3 is 18 amino acids long. Extraction of RNA preceded its reverse transcription into cDNA, which served as the sequencing template. Assay: immunoSEQ multiplex PCR; the TCRdb copy retains only in-frame clones and omits some. Here the sample spans approximately 130,000 clones, 47% being singletons. This clonotype was sampled from a human donor with alopecia areata. Sequencing was done on a sample of NKG2D-low CD8+ T cells sorted from blood. The chain joins TRBV4-2 to TRBJ2-6; D not certain. The CDR3 DNA follows: TGTGCCAGCAGCCAAGTGGAAGACTCTAGCTCTGGGGCCAACGTCCTGACTTTC. This gives the protein CASSQVEDSSSGANVLTF.